The rows below give T cell receptor beta chains drawn from one sample of a study of preoperative IRX-2 immunotherapy in early breast cancer. Data came from immunoSEQ multiplex PCR; TCRdb stores just in-frame clones and leaves some out. The sample records around 39,000 clones, roughly 95% being singletons. Sequencing was performed on tumor tissue, taken after IRX-2 immunotherapy. The receptors were gathered from a human donor with breast cancer. The CDR3 runs from the conserved cysteine through the conserved F or W. Each record gives: J gene, clone size, V gene, D gene, CDR3 DNA, CDR3 protein. A D gene is named only where the DNA matches it firmly. Expanded clones get a size class; other rows say once, few or many, or leave the size out.

TRBJ2-5,-,TRBV4-1,-,TGCGCCAGCAGCCATGAGACACAGGGATGGGAGACCCAGTACTTC,CASSHETQGWETQYF
TRBJ2-1,once,TRBV19,-,TGTGCCAGTAGTTATAGGGGGACATACAATGAGCAGTTCTTC,CASSYRGTYNEQFF
TRBJ2-7,few,TRBV7-2,TRBD2,TGTGCCAGCAGCCCCTTTTTAGCGGGAGCCTACGAGCAGTACTTC,CASSPFLAGAYEQYF
TRBJ1-1,-,TRBV4-3,-,TGCGCCAGCAGCCACCGGAATCTTGGGTACACTGAAGCTTTCTTT,CASSHRNLGYTEAFF
TRBJ1-1,-,TRBV5-4,-,TGTGCCAGCAGCTTGTCAGGCCGGTCCCTTATGAACACTGAAGCTTTCTTT,CASSLSGRSLMNTEAFF
TRBJ2-7,-,TRBV7-8,-,TGTGCCAGCAGCTCCGAATTACGCGAGGGACCTTACGAGCAGTACTTC,CASSSELREGPYEQYF
TRBJ1-1,-,TRBV6-6,-,TGTGCCAGCAGTTACTCCTTTCGGGAGAAGGCTGAAGCTTTCTTT,CASSYSFREKAEAFF
TRBJ2-5,-,TRBV5-1,-,TGCGCCAGCAGTGTCCAGGGCCGTCAAGAGACCCAGTACTTC,CASSVQGRQETQYF
TRBJ2-5,-,TRBV7-2,TRBD2,TGTGCCAGCAGCTTATTCGAGCGGGGGAACAAAGAGACCCAGTACTTC,CASSLFERGNKETQYF
TRBJ1-1,-,TRBV6-1,TRBD1,TGTGCCAGCAACTACAGGGGAGGGGAAGCTTTCTTT,CASNYRGGEAFF
TRBJ2-7,-,TRBV27,-,TGTGCCAGCAGTACGGGGTTAACTTACGAGCAGTACTTC,CASSTGLTYEQYF
TRBJ1-4,-,TRBV5-6,-,TGTGCCAGCAGCTTGGCCGGCCAGGGTTATGAAAAACTGTTTTTT,CASSLAGQGYEKLFF
TRBJ2-1,-,TRBV15,TRBD2,TGTGCCACCAGCAGAAGAACTAGCGGCCCCTACAATGAGCAGTTCTTC,CATSRRTSGPYNEQFF
TRBJ1-3,-,TRBV7-9,-,TGTGCCAGCAGTCGGGGACAAGCCTCTGGAAACACCATATATTTT,CASSRGQASGNTIYF
TRBJ1-5,-,TRBV7-9,-,TGTGCCAGCAGCCCTACAGGGAAACAGCCCCAGCATTTT,CASSPTGKQPQHF
TRBJ2-1,-,TRBV11-3,-,TGTGCCAGCAGCTTCGGGGTCTACAATGAGCAGTTCTTC,CASSFGVYNEQFF
TRBJ1-2,-,TRBV5-6,-,TGTGCCAGCAGCTTGGCTCAGCGCCCGGGGGGCTACACCTTC,CASSLAQRPGGYTF
TRBJ2-7,-,TRBV18,TRBD2,TGTGCCAGCTCACTGGCGGGGGGGCACCACGAGCAGTACTTC,CASSLAGGHHEQYF
TRBJ1-6,-,TRBV5-8,-,TGTGCCAGCAGATCCAACCGGGGGTATAATTCACCCCTCCACTTT,CASRSNRGYNSPLHF
TRBJ2-3,-,TRBV5-1,-,TGCGCCAGCAGCCCGAGGCGGGGAAGCGCAGATACGCAGTATTTT,CASSPRRGSADTQYF
TRBJ2-3,-,TRBV11-3,-,TGTGCCAGCAGCCCTGGACCCAGCACAGATACGCAGTATTTT,CASSPGPSTDTQYF
TRBJ2-3,-,TRBV2,-,TGTGCCAGCAGTCCGGTCCTTAGCACAGATACGCAGTATTTT,CASSPVLSTDTQYF
TRBJ1-1,-,TRBV11-2,TRBD1,TGTGCCAGCAGCTTGGGGGGGACAGGGATCATGAACACTGAAGCTTTCTTT,CASSLGGTGIMNTEAFF
TRBJ2-3,-,TRBV5-1,TRBD2,TGCGCCAGCAGCTCCCTAGCGGGGGGGTCTGGCACAGATACGCAGTATTTT,CASSSLAGGSGTDTQYF
TRBJ2-2,-,TRBV13,-,TGTGCCAGCAGCCGCACCCTTTTGAGGGGATATTCGAACACCGGGGAGCTGTTTTTT,CASSRTLLRGYSNTGELFF
TRBJ1-6,-,TRBV15,TRBD1,TGTGCCACCAGCGTACGACAGGGTAGGGGCTCACCCCTCCACTTT,CATSVRQGRGSPLHF
TRBJ2-5,-,TRBV15,-,TGTGCCACCAGCAGAGATTTAGTAGAGACCCAGTACTTC,CATSRDLVETQYF
TRBJ2-5,once,TRBV20-1,-,TGCAGTGCTTGGAGGGAGACCCAGTACTTC,CSAWRETQYF
TRBJ2-3,-,TRBV5-1,TRBD2,TGCGCCAGCAGCTTGTTTGGGGACGGGGGGACAGATACGCAGTATTTT,CASSLFGDGGTDTQYF
TRBJ1-5,-,TRBV18,-,TGTGCCAGCTCACCTAACTCAGGGGTAATAGGCAATCAGCCCCAGCATTTT,CASSPNSGVIGNQPQHF
TRBJ2-4,-,TRBV4-3,TRBD2,TGCGCCAGCAGCGGAGCCATGTGGGGGGGAATTCAGTACTTC,CASSGAMWGGIQYF
TRBJ2-6,-,TRBV18,TRBD1,TGTGCCAGCTCAGCGACGCACAGGGGGCGATTTTCTGGGGCCAACGTCCTGACTTTC,CASSATHRGRFSGANVLTF
TRBJ2-1,-,TRBV4-3,-,TGCGCCAGCAGCCAAGCCCCAGCGTTTTTGAGGGGGTACAATGAGCAGTTCTTC,CASSQAPAFLRGYNEQFF
TRBJ1-2,-,TRBV19,-,TGTGCCAGTAGCCCACAGGGAGGTAACTATGGCTACACCTTC,CASSPQGGNYGYTF
TRBJ2-7,-,TRBV5-5,-,TGTGCCAGCAGCTTGGAGGGCTACGAGCAGTACTTC,CASSLEGYEQYF
TRBJ1-4,-,TRBV11-2,-,TGTGCCAGCAGCCCAGGGTCCTTTAAGGCAAAACTGTTTTTT,CASSPGSFKAKLFF
TRBJ2-7,few,TRBV7-9,-,TGTGCCAGCAGAGAGGGAGCTAGCAACTACTACGAGCAGTACTTC,CASREGASNYYEQYF
TRBJ1-2,-,TRBV7-2,-,TGTGCCAGCAGCTTAGCGCTAACATTCTATGGCTACACCTTC,CASSLALTFYGYTF
TRBJ2-6,-,TRBV7-9,-,TGTGCCAGCAATCGAGGGGGGGGGTCTGGGGCCAACGTCCTGACTTTC,CASNRGGGSGANVLTF
TRBJ1-1,-,TRBV7-9,-,TGTGCCAGCAGCTTAAGGGGGGCATCGGACACTGAAGCTTTCTTT,CASSLRGASDTEAFF
TRBJ1-1,-,TRBV6-5,TRBD1,TGTGCCAGCAGTTACGAGCCGACAGGGAGGGCTTTCTTT,CASSYEPTGRAFF
TRBJ1-1,-,TRBV7-9,-,TGTGCCAGCAGCTTACGACAGCTTAACACTGAAGCTTTCTTT,CASSLRQLNTEAFF
TRBJ1-2,-,TRBV27,-,TGTGCCAGCAGTTTACGGGGCCTCTATGGCTACACCTTC,CASSLRGLYGYTF
TRBJ2-7,-,TRBV29-1,TRBD1,TGCAGCGTTGAAACGCAGGGGGTTTTTGAAGGTTCCTACGAGCAGTACTTC,CSVETQGVFEGSYEQYF
TRBJ2-7,-,TRBV6-5,TRBD1,TGTGCCAGCAAATTAGGCCCAGGGGGCTCCTACGAGCAGTACTTC,CASKLGPGGSYEQYF
TRBJ2-7,-,TRBV10-3,-,TGTGCCATCAGTGAGTCGCTAGCGACCTACGAGCAGTACTTC,CAISESLATYEQYF
TRBJ1-4,once,TRBV9,TRBD1,TGTGCCAGCAGCGTCGCAGGGGGCGGAGAAAAACTGTTTTTT,CASSVAGGGEKLFF
TRBJ1-2,-,TRBV2,-,TGTGCCAGCAGAGGACTCGGTGGCTACACCTTC,CASRGLGGYTF
TRBJ2-1,-,TRBV5-1,TRBD2,TGCGCCAGCAGCCGCGCGGGGGGGCTCAACAATGAGCAGTTCTTC,CASSRAGGLNNEQFF
TRBJ2-7,once,TRBV19,-,TGTGCCAGTAAAGCCAGGGGTTTAATGACCTACGAGCAGTACTTC,CASKARGLMTYEQYF
TRBJ2-7,-,TRBV10-3,TRBD1,TGTGCCATCAGATCGTCAGGGGGCGAGCAGTACTTC,CAIRSSGGEQYF
TRBJ2-7,-,TRBV7-8,-,TGTGCCAGCAGCTTAGCGGGGGTCCCCTACGAGCAGTACTTC,CASSLAGVPYEQYF
TRBJ1-2,-,TRBV29-1,TRBD1,TGCAGCCTAAGGGACAGGGATGGCTACACCTTC,CSLRDRDGYTF
TRBJ2-5,once,TRBV7-9,-,TGTGCCAGCAGCTTAGATCAGAGGACCCTTAAAGAGACCCAGTACTTC,CASSLDQRTLKETQYF
TRBJ2-7,-,TRBV5-1,-,TGCGCCAGCAGCTTGGCCGAACGACACGAGCAGTACTTC,CASSLAERHEQYF
TRBJ1-2,-,TRBV7-9,-,TGTGCCAGCAGCTTAGGAGGGGCAGGGTTTCAAGTCGGCTATGGCTACACCTTC,CASSLGGAGFQVGYGYTF
TRBJ2-1,-,TRBV9,-,TGTGCCAGCAGCGTAGCTTCCGGTCAGTTTTGGACTTCCTACAATGAGCAGTTCTTC,CASSVASGQFWTSYNEQFF
TRBJ2-1,-,TRBV14,-,TGTGCCAGCAGCGTAATACAGAGAGCCTACAATGAGCAGTTCTTC,CASSVIQRAYNEQFF